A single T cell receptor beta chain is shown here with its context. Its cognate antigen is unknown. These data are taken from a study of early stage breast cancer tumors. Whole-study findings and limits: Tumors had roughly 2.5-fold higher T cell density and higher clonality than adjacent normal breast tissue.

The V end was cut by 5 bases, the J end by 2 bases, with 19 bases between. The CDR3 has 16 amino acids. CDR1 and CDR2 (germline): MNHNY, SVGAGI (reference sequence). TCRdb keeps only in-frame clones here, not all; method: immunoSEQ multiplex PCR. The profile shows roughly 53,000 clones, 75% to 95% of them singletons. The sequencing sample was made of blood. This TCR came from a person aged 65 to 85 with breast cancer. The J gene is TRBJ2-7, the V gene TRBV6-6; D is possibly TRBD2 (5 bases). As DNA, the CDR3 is TGTGCCAGCAGTGGGGTGGCGGGCCTCGTTCCCTACGAGCAGTACTTC. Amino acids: CASSGVAGLVPYEQYF.